This entry features one TCR beta chain sequence. The antigen is undetermined. The record originates from a study of human T cells and chemical hapten exposure. The wider study: Epicutaneous patch tests delivered 0.01% DPC to the upper back, with evaluation at 6 days. How much TCR each sample yielded varied, mostly because pooled library volumes differed slightly.

TCRdb re-analysed the RACE reads in MiXCR, keeping a single row per CDR3 protein. The table shows hundreds of thousands of distinct CDR3 sequences, with roughly 6.3% occurring only once. CDR3 length: 13 residues. Per the germline V gene, CDR1 is DFQATT and CDR2 is SNEGSKA (reference sequence). The ends lost 2 bases at V and 8 bases at J; junction bases unmatched: 4. Whole-study results and caveats: Since the donors had alopecia, their immune response may not be the same as that of healthy people.

Noted time point: patch test 2, 6 weeks after DPC sensitization. The treatment denotes: therapeutic diphenylcyclopropenone sensitization with weekly scalp DPC. This sequence was found in a woman aged 18-29 years with alopecia areata. Some clones in this sample may be carry-over from other donors' samples. The sequencing used whole blood, collected in connection with sensitization to the hapten diphenylcyclopropenone (DPC). This rearrangement joins TRBV20-1 to TRBJ1-4; 8 nucleotides agree with TRBD1. Here the CDR3 DNA reads TGCAGTGCTAGAAGCGGACAGGGAGAAAAACTGTTTTTT. Protein sequence: CSARSGQGEKLFF.